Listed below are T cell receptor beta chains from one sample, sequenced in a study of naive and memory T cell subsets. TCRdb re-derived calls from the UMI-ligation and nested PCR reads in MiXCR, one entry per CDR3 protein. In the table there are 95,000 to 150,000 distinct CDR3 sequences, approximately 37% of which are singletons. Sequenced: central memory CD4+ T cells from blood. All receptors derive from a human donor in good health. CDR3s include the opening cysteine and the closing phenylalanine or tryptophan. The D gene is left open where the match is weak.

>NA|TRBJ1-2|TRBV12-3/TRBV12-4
CASSLGNYGYTF
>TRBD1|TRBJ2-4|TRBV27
CASRPQGSLAKNIQYF
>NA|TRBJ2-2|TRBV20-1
CSARGSNTGELFF
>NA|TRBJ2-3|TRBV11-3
CASSSYSLDTQYF
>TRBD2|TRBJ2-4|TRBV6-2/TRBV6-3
CASLQSGGENIQYF
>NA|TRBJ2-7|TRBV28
CASSYGPGVYEQYF
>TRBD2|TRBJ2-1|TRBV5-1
CASSFRLAGGDRLSEQFF
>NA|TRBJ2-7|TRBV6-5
CASTLSGHLTYEQYF
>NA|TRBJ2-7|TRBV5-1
CASSWDSGAGPYEQYF
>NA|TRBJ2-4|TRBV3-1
CASSQDLIQNIQYF
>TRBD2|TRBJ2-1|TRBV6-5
CASSITSGIPLNEQFF
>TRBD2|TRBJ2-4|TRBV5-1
CASSLESGRFGNIQYF
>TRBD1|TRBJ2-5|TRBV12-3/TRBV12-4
CASSLASGGQGETQYF
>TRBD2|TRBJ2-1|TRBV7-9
CASSSGLAGEIYNEQFF
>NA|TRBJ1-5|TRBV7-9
CASSLAGSSNQPQHF
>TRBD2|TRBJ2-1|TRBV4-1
CASSLISGTSGYNEQFF
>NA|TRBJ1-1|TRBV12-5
CASGLIQFTEAFF
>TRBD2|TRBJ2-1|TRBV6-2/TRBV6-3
CASKSSGSYNEQFF
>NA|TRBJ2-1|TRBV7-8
CASSLDVYNEQFF
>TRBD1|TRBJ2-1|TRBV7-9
CASSRTGGPYNEQFF
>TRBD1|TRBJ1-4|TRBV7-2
CASSPKTGFFDLTNEKLFF
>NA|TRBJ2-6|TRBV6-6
CASRGRDSGANVLTF
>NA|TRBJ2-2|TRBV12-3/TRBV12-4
CATPLPGAGGELFF
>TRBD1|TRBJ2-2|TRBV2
CASSETRTGAGELFF
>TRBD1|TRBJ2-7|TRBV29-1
CSVRTGPYEQYF
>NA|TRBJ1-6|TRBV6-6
CASSYSRPDSPLHF
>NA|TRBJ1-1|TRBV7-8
CASRLGGGRNTEAFF
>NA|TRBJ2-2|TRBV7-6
CASSLALASAGELFF
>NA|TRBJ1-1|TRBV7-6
CASSAQDSQAFF
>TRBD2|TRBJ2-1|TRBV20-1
CSARREVSYNEQFF
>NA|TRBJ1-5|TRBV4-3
CASSQESGQGYQPQHF
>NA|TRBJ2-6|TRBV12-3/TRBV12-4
CASSLISGANVLTF
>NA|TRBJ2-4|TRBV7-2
CASSFATGGQGVAKNIQYF
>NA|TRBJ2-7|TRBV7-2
CASSWGFGGYEQYF
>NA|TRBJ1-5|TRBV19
CASSRAYSNQPQHF
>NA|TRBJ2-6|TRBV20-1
CSVSSGANVLTF
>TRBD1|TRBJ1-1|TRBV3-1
CASSQAKGATEAFF
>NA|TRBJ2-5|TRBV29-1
CSVAMLETQYF
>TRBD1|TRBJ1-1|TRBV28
CASSPSRDRNTEAFF
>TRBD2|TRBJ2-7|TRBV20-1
CSARALSSGRAYEQYF
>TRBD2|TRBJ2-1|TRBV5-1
CASSLLAGANNEQFF
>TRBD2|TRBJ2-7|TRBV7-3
CASSPGLAGDEKYF
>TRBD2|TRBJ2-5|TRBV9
CASSSPKGGTQETQYF
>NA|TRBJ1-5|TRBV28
CASSNLGKANQPQHF
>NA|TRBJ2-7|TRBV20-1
CSASEGRVVGEQYF
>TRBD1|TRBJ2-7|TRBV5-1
CASSLATGLYEQYF
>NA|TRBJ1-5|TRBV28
CASRQGRRSLSNQPQHF
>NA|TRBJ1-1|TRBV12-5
CASGYGFEAFF
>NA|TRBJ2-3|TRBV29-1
CSVEEGHTQYF